This TCR beta chain was captured in a study of graft-versus-host responses after intestinal transplantation. About the study: The study gave all recipients anti-thymocyte globulin induction, then tacrolimus and steroids for two to three years.

TCRdb's copy holds only in-frame clones and misses some; the assay was immunoSEQ multiplex PCR. The sample lists some 13,000 clones, just under 75% seen once, with roughly 7.6% in the top ten. From germline, CDR1 is SEHNR and CDR2 FQNEAQ (reference sequence). V dropped 3 bases and J dropped 13 bases, with 12 bases sitting between them. This CDR3 comprises 11 residues. Graft tissue processing released intraepithelial and lamina propria lymphocytes. Sample: ileum tissue, taken 16 days after intestinal transplant. The sequence was collected from a human patient who received an intestinal transplant, so some T cells may come from the graft donor. The chain is built from TRBV7-9 and TRBJ1-1, with unresolved D. In nucleotides, the CDR3 is TGTGCCAGCAGCTTCGGGGATGAGGATTTCTTT. Amino acids: CASSFGDEDFF.